The 31 T cell receptor beta chains below all came from one sample that was sequenced in a study of response to subunit inactivated influenza vaccine. TCRdb re-derived calls from the RT-PCR reads in MiXCR, one entry per CDR3 protein. The sample comprises about 570,000 distinct CDR3 sequences, about 11% of which are singletons, and approximately 10% rests with the top ten. Separately, the same data were catalogued under a study of T cells expressing NK-cell markers. That work adds: For TCR beta, cDNA was produced by 5'RACE template switching with UMIs.

The specimen comprised PBMCs from blood, sampled on the day of vaccination. All receptors come from a man aged 45 to 65 who received an inactivated influenza vaccine.

This clonotype has just a few counts. The chain recombines TRBV7-9 with TRBJ2-7; D unclear. The CDR3 contains 14 residues. Germline CDR1 SEHNR, CDR2 FQNEAQ (reference sequence). With 3 bases removed from V and 0 bases from J, the gap between germline ends came to 9 bases. CDR3 sequence reads: CASSFHGTSYEQYF. CDR3 DNA sequence: TGTGCCAGCAGCTTCCACGGAACCTCCTACGAGCAGTACTTC.

This clonotype was found a few times. The chain is built from TRBV7-2 and TRBJ2-5; no clear D gene. The CDR3 is 15 amino acids. The ends were cut back, 1 base at V and 5 bases at J, with 14 bases in the middle. Germline lookup yields CDR1 SGHTA and CDR2 FQGNSA. The CDR3 is CASSLGVGSRETQYF. CDR3 sequence (DNA): TGTGCCAGCAGCTTAGGGGTGGGATCGCGGGAGACCCAGTACTTC.

There are a few counts of this clonotype. One junction end does not reproduce the germline sequence, and a read error may be involved. The chain couples TRBV12-3 or TRBV12-4 to TRBJ2-1; a possible D gene is TRBD2 (5 bases). The length of the CDR3 is 15 residues. The CDR3 DNA reads TGTGCCAGCAATTTAGTCCCCCGGGGTGGCAATGAGCAGTTCTTC. Residues: CASNLVPRGGNEQFF.

The chain is built from TRBV20-1 and TRBJ2-6; possibly TRBD2 for D (5 bases). In germline, CDR1 is DFQATT, CDR2 SNEGSKA (reference sequence). The CDR3 runs 13 residues. The V end was cut by 6 bases, the J end by 2 bases, with 8 bases between. CDR3 region: CSAGDPGANVLTF. The CDR3 nucleotides are TGCAGTGCCGGGGATCCTGGGGCCAACGTCCTGACTTTC.

This clonotype was picked up a small number of times. The chain employs TRBV29-1 and TRBJ1-2, with a weak D call TRBD1 (5 bases). Germline lookup yields CDR1 SQVTM and CDR2 ANQGSEA. V lost 3 bases and J lost 3, with 11 bases in between. This CDR3 has 13 amino acids. CDR3 nucleotide sequence: TGCAGCGTTGAGAGAGGGGCCCACTATGGCTACACCTTC. The encoded protein is CSVERGAHYGYTF.

This clonotype has a count of ten or more. The V gene is TRBV29-1, the J gene TRBJ2-2; maybe TRBD2 (5 bases). Trimming stripped 4 bases from V and 2 bases from J, with 11 bases between. This CDR3 is 14 amino acids long. In germline, CDR1 is SQVTM, CDR2 ANQGSEA. Here the CDR3 reads CSVVTGVNTGELFF. The CDR3 DNA follows: TGCAGCGTTGTAACCGGGGTAAACACCGGGGAGCTGTTTTTT.

The chain carries TRBV20-1 and TRBJ2-5; 9 bases align to TRBD2. Germline lookup yields CDR1 DFQATT and CDR2 SNEGSKA (reference sequence). The CDR3 sequence is 14 residues long. Unmatched junction bases numbered 8, after V lost 2 bases and J lost 7 bases. CDR3 sequence (DNA): TGCAGTGCTAGAAGTCGGACTAGCGAGGGGACCCAGTACTTC. Translation gives CSARSRTSEGTQYF.

This clonotype was seen a few times. CDR3 residues: CATSRNRKQGAYEQYF. The DNA for the CDR3 is TGTGCCACCAGCAGAAATAGGAAACAGGGGGCCTACGAGCAGTACTTC. This chain joins TRBV15 and TRBJ2-7, with 8 bases aligning to TRBD1. CDR3 size: 16 residues. V lost 2 bases to trimming and J lost 2 bases; unmatched junction nucleotides: 8. In germline, CDR1 is LNHNV, CDR2 YYDKDF (reference sequence).

The table lists this clonotype with a few counts. The chain recombines TRBV28 with TRBJ2-3; 8 bases fit TRBD2. This CDR3 is 15 amino acids long. Germline V CDR1 and CDR2: MDHEN, SYDVKM. Losses at the gene ends were 5 bases for V and 5 bases for J; bases not matched to a gene: 9. The CDR3 spells CASSTVAGLGDTQYF. Here the CDR3 DNA reads TGTGCCAGCAGTACCGTAGCGGGATTGGGAGATACGCAGTATTTT.

This chain links TRBV9 with TRBJ1-6; possible D gene TRBD1, 5 bases. The CDR3 covers 16 residues. The V end was cut by 1 base, the J end by 4 bases, with 12 bases between. CDR1 and CDR2 (germline): SGDLS, YYNGEE. The CDR3 DNA follows: TGTGCCAGCAGCGTATCCGGGGCCGTATATAATTCACCCCTCCACTTT. It yields the protein CASSVSGAVYNSPLHF.

This clonotype was observed a handful of times. The genes are TRBV20-1 and TRBJ2-7, with a possible D match to TRBD2 (6 bases). V shed 0 bases and J shed 1 base, with 19 bases lying between them. This CDR3 region has 17 residues. CDR1 and CDR2 (germline): DFQATT, SNEGSKA (reference sequence). For the CDR3, the DNA is TGCAGTGCTAGAGACCTTGCGGGGAGCGGGTGGTCCTACGAGCAGTACTTC. This codes for CSARDLAGSGWSYEQYF.

This clonotype has ten or more counts. The V call is TRBV27, the J call TRBJ2-7; TRBD1 is a possible D gene (6 bases). Germline V gene lookup returns CDR1 MNHEY and CDR2 SMNVEV (reference sequence). This CDR3 is 15 amino acids long. The germline V and J ends were trimmed by 5 bases and 2 bases, with 16 bases remaining between them. CDR3 region: CASSAIPTGTYEQYF. CDR3 in DNA: TGTGCCAGCAGTGCCATTCCAACAGGGACCTACGAGCAGTACTTC.

This chain connects TRBV2 to TRBJ2-7; D might be TRBD2 (5 bases). V lost 8 bases, J lost 3 bases, and 20 bases lay in between. From germline, CDR1 is SNHLY and CDR2 FYNNEI. The CDR3 is 15 amino acids. CDR3 sequence: CASVPGNTFDYEQYF. The CDR3 DNA reads as TGTGCCAGCGTACCGGGAAACACTTTTGACTACGAGCAGTACTTC.

This clonotype has a count of ten or more. The chain joins TRBV29-1 to TRBJ1-1; no reliable D call. CDR3 length: 14 residues. Trimming shortened V by 7 bases and J by 1 base, and 16 bases separated the two germline ends. Germline CDR1 is SQVTM and CDR2 is ANQGSEA. The CDR3, as DNA: TGCAGCGCTCCGGAGGAACCTGGGAACACTGAAGCTTTCTTT. Translated, it gives CSAPEEPGNTEAFF.

This sequence joins TRBV30 and TRBJ1-5; 7 bases map to TRBD1. The CDR3 length is 14 residues. Trimming took 2 bases from V and 3 from J; bases not matched to a gene: 4. In germline, CDR1 is GTSNPN, CDR2 SVGIG (reference sequence). The CDR3 sequence: CAWSRDSFNQPQHF. Here the CDR3 DNA reads TGTGCCTGGAGTCGGGACAGCTTCAATCAGCCCCAGCATTTT.

Only a few counts were recorded for this clonotype. The chain has TRBV7-9 and TRBJ2-2; a possible D gene is TRBD2 (5 bases). V lost 4 bases, J lost 2 bases, and 14 bases lay in between. CDR3 length equals 16 residues. Per germline, CDR1 SEHNR and CDR2 FQNEAQ (reference sequence). CDR3 in DNA: TGTGCCAGCAGCTCCCCCGCCGGGGATAACACCGGGGAGCTGTTTTTT. Amino acid sequence: CASSSPAGDNTGELFF.

This clonotype was seen repeatedly, ten times or more. The chain couples TRBV5-1 to TRBJ2-5; 10 nucleotides match TRBD1. This CDR3 has 15 amino acids. V dropped 2 bases and J dropped 4; count of bases not matched to a gene: 5. CDR1 is SGHRS and CDR2 is YFSETQ in the germline V gene. The CDR3 reads CASSLLGQGGETQYF. The CDR3 DNA follows: TGCGCCAGCAGCTTACTCGGACAGGGGGGAGAGACCCAGTACTTC.

A few counts support this clonotype. This chain joins TRBV4-1 and TRBJ1-1; no reliable D call. Germline V gene sequence: CDR1 MGHRA, CDR2 YSYEKL. This CDR3 contains 13 residues. Trimming removed 3 bases from V and 5 bases from J, with 10 bases in between. This CDR3 is CASSHGRTTEAFF. Here the CDR3 DNA reads TGCGCCAGCAGCCACGGCCGGACGACTGAAGCTTTCTTT.

This clonotype was counted ten times or more. The chain has TRBV5-1 and TRBJ2-7; D is unclear. Trimming cost V 0 bases and J 4 bases, with 14 bases left between them. CDR1 SGHRS and CDR2 YFSETQ come from the germline V gene. The CDR3 consists of 15 residues. Here the CDR3 reads CASSLVGSSYYEQYF. In nucleotides, the CDR3 is TGCGCCAGCAGCTTGGTAGGCAGCTCCTATTACGAGCAGTACTTC. Combining the CDR3 with reference TRBV5-1 and TRBJ2-7 gives the whole variable domain KAGVTQTPRYLIKTRGQQVTLSCSPISGHRSVSWYQQTPGQGLQFLFEYFSETQRNKGNFPGRFSGRQFSNSRSEMNVSTLELGDSALYLCASSLVGSSYYEQYFGPGTRLTVT.

The chain employs TRBV30 and TRBJ2-3; 11 bases are shared with TRBD2. The V gene end was trimmed by 2 bases and the J gene end by 6 bases; junction bases not matched to a gene: 4. This CDR3 is 14 amino acids long. CDR1 is GTSNPN, CDR2 SVGIG, per germline (reference sequence). The CDR3 sequence is CAWSIAGGRDTQYF. CDR3 sequence (DNA): TGTGCCTGGAGTATAGCGGGAGGGCGTGATACGCAGTATTTT.

This chain joins TRBV7-2 and TRBJ2-3, with TRBD2 as a possible D gene (5 bases). V dropped 5 bases and J dropped 0 bases, with 18 bases sitting between them. The CDR3 has 17 amino acids. Germline CDR1 and CDR2: SGHTA and FQGNSA. CDR3 sequence reads: CASSPKISWTSTDTQYF. CDR3 DNA sequence: TGTGCCAGCAGCCCTAAGATAAGCTGGACTAGCACAGATACGCAGTATTTT.

The chain uses TRBV28 and TRBJ2-5; perhaps TRBD1 as D (5 bases). The CDR3 is 14 residues long. Germline assignment: CDR1 MDHEN and CDR2 SYDVKM. Trimming removed 7 bases at V and 7 bases at J, with 19 bases between. CDR3 region: CASNQGAPPRTQYF. The CDR3 DNA sequence: TGTGCCAGCAATCAGGGCGCCCCTCCACGGACCCAGTACTTC.

This clonotype was seen more than once but under ten times. The chain carries TRBV7-9 and TRBJ2-1; D is possibly TRBD1 or TRBD2 (5 bases each). Trimming removed 4 bases from V and 7 bases from J, with 20 bases in between. The CDR3 covers 16 residues. Germline values: CDR1 SEHNR, CDR2 FQNEAQ (reference sequence). CDR3 loop: CASSSYVSGHGNEQFF. The CDR3 bases are TGTGCCAGCAGCTCCTACGTGAGCGGACACGGGAATGAGCAGTTCTTC.

This clonotype was counted at least ten times. The CDR3 here is CASSQGYEQYF. The CDR3 DNA reads as TGTGCCAGCAGCCAAGGATACGAGCAGTACTTC. The J gene is TRBJ2-7, the V gene TRBV3-1; D unresolved. V lost 1 base and J lost 4, with 2 bases in between. CDR1 and CDR2 from the germline V gene are LGHDT and YNNKEL (reference sequence). This CDR3 comprises 11 residues.

This clonotype was observed a few times. The chain joins TRBV28 to TRBJ2-7; perhaps TRBD2 as D (5 bases). Germline CDR1 MDHEN, CDR2 SYDVKM. The CDR3 sequence is 14 residues long. The V gene lost 6 bases and the J gene lost 6 bases, with 18 bases spanning the gap. Here the CDR3 reads CASSPGVFFVEQYF. The CDR3 coding sequence is TGTGCCAGCAGCCCCGGGGTCTTCTTTGTCGAGCAGTACTTC. Drawing the rest from reference TRBV28 and TRBJ2-7, the complete variable domain is DVKVTQSSRYLVKRTGEKVFLECVQDMDHENMFWYRQDPGLGLRLIYFSYDVKMKEKGDIPEGYSVSREKKERFSLILESASTNQTSMYLCASSPGVFFVEQYFGPGTRLTVT.

The chain employs TRBV7-2 and TRBJ1-2; 12 nucleotides align to TRBD1. This CDR3 is 14 amino acids long. V trimming: 5 bases; J trimming: 8 bases; junction bases outside the gene matches: 6. Germline V lookup: CDR1 SGHTA, CDR2 FQGNSA. The CDR3 coding sequence is TGTGCCAGCAGCCCGGGGACAGGGGGCCGGGGCTACACCTTC. Its translation: CASSPGTGGRGYTF.

This clonotype was recorded at least ten times. The chain couples TRBV12-3 or TRBV12-4 to TRBJ1-5; tentative D call: TRBD1 (6 bases). CDR3 length: 14 amino acids. Trimming pared 6 bases from V and 3 bases from J, leaving 12 bases between. The CDR3 spells CASRGQSSNQPQHF. CDR3 sequence (DNA): TGTGCCAGCAGAGGACAGTCCTCCAATCAGCCCCAGCATTTT.

The chain has TRBV12-3 or TRBV12-4 and TRBJ2-7; D possibly corresponds to TRBD2 (5 bases). Deletions cut 10 bases from V and 1 base from J, with 20 bases between. The CDR3 is made up of 15 amino acids. CDR3 nucleotides: TGTGCCACCATGAGTATGAGCGGACCTTCCTACGAGCAGTACTTC. As protein: CATMSMSGPSYEQYF.

The chain recombines TRBV6-1 with TRBJ2-3; 7 positions agree with TRBD1. This CDR3 is 16 amino acids long. After removal of 5 bases from V and 1 base from J, the junction contained 9 bases not matched to a gene. The germline gives CDR1 MNHNS, CDR2 SASEGT. The CDR3, as DNA: TGTGCCAGCAGTCCGCGTAGAGGGGGCCGCACAGATACGCAGTATTTT. Amino acids: CASSPRRGGRTDTQYF.

The genes are TRBV12-3 or TRBV12-4 and TRBJ2-1; tentatively, D is TRBD1 (6 bases). The length of the CDR3 is 15 residues. V lost 2 bases and J 7 bases, leaving 15 bases between the germline ends. The CDR3 spells CASSLLGAGLNEQFF. As DNA, the CDR3 is TGTGCCAGCAGTTTATTGGGGGCGGGTTTGAATGAGCAGTTCTTC.

This clonotype was detected a few times. The chain links TRBV3-1 to TRBJ2-7; 7 nucleotides line up with TRBD1. The CDR3 has 13 residues. J was trimmed by 6 bases and V by 4 bases; bases with no gene match: 6. Germline values: CDR1 LGHDT, CDR2 YNNKEL (reference sequence). The CDR3 sequence is CASSPGQSSEQYF. CDR3 in DNA: TGTGCCAGCAGCCCGGGACAGTCTAGCGAGCAGTACTTC.